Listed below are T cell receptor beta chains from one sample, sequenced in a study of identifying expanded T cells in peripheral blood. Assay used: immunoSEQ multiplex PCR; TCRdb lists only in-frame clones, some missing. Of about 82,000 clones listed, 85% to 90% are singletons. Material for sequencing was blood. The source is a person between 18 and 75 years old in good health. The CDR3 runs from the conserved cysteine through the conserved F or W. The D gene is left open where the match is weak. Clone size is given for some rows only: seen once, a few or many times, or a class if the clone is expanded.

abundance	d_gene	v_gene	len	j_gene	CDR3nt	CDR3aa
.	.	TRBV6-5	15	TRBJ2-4	TGTGCCAGCACTAGCGCGGCGCTGGCCAAAAACATTCAGTACTTC	CASTSAALAKNIQYF
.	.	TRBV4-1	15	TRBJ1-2	TGCGCCAGCAGCCAAGGGGTAACTCTTTCCTATGGCTACACCTTC	CASSQGVTLSYGYTF
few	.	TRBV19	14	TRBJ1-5	TGTGCCAGTAGTACAGGGGACCGCTGGCAGCCCCAGCATTTT	CASSTGDRWQPQHF
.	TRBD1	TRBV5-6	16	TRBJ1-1	TGTGCCAGCAGCTCGGCGGGTCGGACAGGGAACACTGAAGCTTTCTTT	CASSSAGRTGNTEAFF
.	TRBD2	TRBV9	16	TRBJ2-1	TGTGCCAGCAGCGTAGACCCAGGGACTAGCGTCAATGAGCAGTTCTTC	CASSVDPGTSVNEQFF
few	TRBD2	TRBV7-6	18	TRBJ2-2	TGTGCCAGCAGCTTAATGGGAAGGACTAGCGGTAACACCGGGGAGCTGTTTTTT	CASSLMGRTSGNTGELFF
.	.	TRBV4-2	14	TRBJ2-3	TGTGCCAGCAGCCAAGGACGGAGCACAGATACGCAGTATTTT	CASSQGRSTDTQYF
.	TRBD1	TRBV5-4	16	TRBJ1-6	TGTGCCAGCAGCTTGGCCCCCCAGGGGGTCAATTCACCCCTCCACTTT	CASSLAPQGVNSPLHF
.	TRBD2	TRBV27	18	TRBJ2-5	TGTGCCAGCAGTCCCCGACAACCCGGGACTAGCGGGGGGAAGACCCAGTACTTC	CASSPRQPGTSGGKTQYF
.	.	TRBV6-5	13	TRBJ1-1	TGTGCCAGCACCCCAAAAAAGGGTACCGAAGCTTTCTTT	CASTPKKGTEAFF
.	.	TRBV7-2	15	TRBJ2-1	TGTGCCAGCGGCCCTCGAAGTGGGTCCTACAATGAGCAGTTCTTC	CASGPRSGSYNEQFF
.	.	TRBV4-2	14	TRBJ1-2	TGTGCCAGCAGCCACAACCTAGAAGGGTATGGCTACACCTTC	CASSHNLEGYGYTF
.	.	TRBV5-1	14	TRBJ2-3	TGCGCCAGCAGCTTGTGGGGGATCCCAGATACGCAGTATTTT	CASSLWGIPDTQYF
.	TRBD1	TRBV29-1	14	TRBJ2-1	TGCAGCGTTGGATTAAACAGGGGGCGCCAGGAGCAGTTCTTC	CSVGLNRGRQEQFF
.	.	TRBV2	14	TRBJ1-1	TGTGCCAGCAGGACCGGGACTACGAACACTGAAGCTTTCTTT	CASRTGTTNTEAFF
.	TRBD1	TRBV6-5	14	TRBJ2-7	TGTGCCAGCAGCAGGGACAGGGGGCAACACGAGCAGTACTTC	CASSRDRGQHEQYF
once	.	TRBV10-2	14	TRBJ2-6	TGCGCCAGCAGCTACAGGTCTGGGGCCAACGTCCTGACTTTC	CASSYRSGANVLTF
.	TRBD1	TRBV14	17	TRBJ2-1	TGTGCCAGCAGCCAAAGACAGGGGACGAGCTCCTACAATGAGCAGTTCTTC	CASSQRQGTSSYNEQFF
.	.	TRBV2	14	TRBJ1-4	TGTGCCAGCAAGATAGAGGCAACTAATGAAAAACTGTTTTTT	CASKIEATNEKLFF
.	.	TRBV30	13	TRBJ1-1	TGTGCCTGGAGTGTACAAGGGAACACTGAAGCTTTCTTT	CAWSVQGNTEAFF
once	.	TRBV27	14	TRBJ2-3	TGTGCCAGCAGTTTAGTCTCGCTCACAGATACGCAGTATTTT	CASSLVSLTDTQYF
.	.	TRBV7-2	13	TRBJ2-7	TGTGCCAGCAGCTTAACAGGGACCTACGAGCAGTACTTC	CASSLTGTYEQYF
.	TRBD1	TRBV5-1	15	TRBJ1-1	TGCGCCAGCAGCTCCATGGGGGATACAGGGGGCCGAGCTTTCTTT	CASSSMGDTGGRAFF
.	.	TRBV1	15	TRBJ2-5	TGCACCAGCAGCCAAGAAGAGGGACCCCAAGAGACCCAGTACTTC	CTSSQEEGPQETQYF
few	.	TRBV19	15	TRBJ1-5	TGTGCCAGTAGTATTGTGGCCCACAGAGGTCAGCCCCAGCATTTT	CASSIVAHRGQPQHF
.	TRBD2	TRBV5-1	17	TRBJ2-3	TGCGCCAGCAGCTTGGGTCATAGCGGGCCTAGCGGCGATACGCAGTATTTT	CASSLGHSGPSGDTQYF
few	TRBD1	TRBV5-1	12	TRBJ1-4	TGCGCCAGCAGCTTGGCCGGGACAGGACTGTTTTTT	CASSLAGTGLFF
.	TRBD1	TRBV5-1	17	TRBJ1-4	TGCGCCAGCAGCTTGGAAGATCTGGGACAGTTAAATGAAAAACTGTTTTTT	CASSLEDLGQLNEKLFF
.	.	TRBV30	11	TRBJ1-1	TGTGCCTGGAACAGGTTGCGTGAAGCTTTCTTT	CAWNRLREAFF